This note documents a single T cell receptor beta chain sequence. The table lists this clone with a few counts. There is no known antigen for this receptor. No qualities accompany the bases; no much larger clone lies one base away. The data were taken from a study of beta chain features in type 1 diabetes (dated by TCRdb to the late 2010s). Describing the broader study: Mean age, gender distribution, total cell number and subset yield were not different between patients and healthy donors. A total of 107,917,701 sorted cells were examined across all samples, and the number of cells per subset was strongly correlated with RNA yield. In the study, recently diagnosed type 1 diabetes patients and matched healthy donors were compared on the TCRB repertoires of their sorted circulating CD4+ T cell subsets. Regulatory and stem cell-like memory subsets were isolated from only 8 patients and about eight healthy donors, whereas naive and central memory subsets came from all 30 or so donors. Results and caveats for the whole study, not just this receptor: Because cDNA was sequenced instead of genomic DNA, activated cells with high expression could be over-represented, although the groups did not differ in activation or CD3 levels. HLA sub-analyses involved small numbers of individuals, so any influence of HLA type on TCRB rearrangement remained unresolved. In all four CD4+ subsets, TCRB CDR3 length was moderately but significantly shorter in type 1 diabetes patients. PCR might favor shorter templates, but patient and control samples were amplified and corrected together, so any skew would affect both groups equally. Fewer insertions and more nucleotide deletions at VDJ recombination sites were observed in patients with type 1 diabetes, implying thymic rearrangement abnormalities. Naive, central memory and regulatory TCRB repertoires appeared to be more alike among patients than among healthy donors.

Each donor gave one peripheral blood draw, averaging approximately 110 mL, which was collected into heparinised tubes. Using a panel that included CD45RO, CCR7, CD25, CD127, CD95 and CD27, naive, central memory, regulatory and stem cell-like memory CD4+ T cells were sorted on a BD FACSAria II. A purity above 95% was achieved for all sorted populations. PBMCs were separated immediately by Lymphoprep density gradient centrifugation and were stained directly, without being cultured. To minimize batch effects, samples were stained and sorted in pairs, one healthy donor with one patient per experiment. Measured from the cysteine to the phenylalanine, the CDR3 is 15 residues long. Only the CDR3 part of the read is kept: 45 bases, read in frame from the first base. Trimming takes 0 bases off V and 2 bases off J; junction bases not matched to a gene: 2. The germline V gene sets CDR1 to LGHNA and CDR2 to YSLEER.

The entire amount of isolated RNA was reverse transcribed using the High Capacity cDNA Reverse Transcription Kit, so the sequenced TCRB transcripts were expressed ones. Deep immunoSEQ sequencing was applied to naive, central memory and regulatory T cell samples, giving an average of roughly 3.5 million total reads per sample. After sorted cells were lysed in RLT buffer, RNA was extracted with DNase-treated RNeasy Micro or Mini kits, with the choice depending on cell number. Each cell subset was processed separately to prevent cross-contamination, with patient and healthy donor samples processed together. TCRB sequences were amplified from cDNA with the immunoSEQ multiplex PCR, producing 87-bp fragments spanning the CDR3 region. Sequencing of the amplicons was performed on the Illumina HiSeq platform. On the study's bioinformatics: PCR bias was computationally corrected using synthetic template baselines, reads within Hamming distance 2 were collapsed, and singletons that could not be merged were discarded. Reads were aligned to IMGT to assign V, D and J genes, CDR3 length, and insertions or deletions at six rearrangement sites. Within each subset, clonotype counts were normalized to the number of sorted cells before true diversity and Gini coefficients were calculated with the tcR R package. Repertoire sharing was quantified using the overlap coefficient calculated on TCRB nucleotide sequences. As a proxy for the pre-selection repertoire, out-of-frame TCRB sequences from naive cells were analyzed. The source is immuneACCESS, and TCRdb retained only in-frame sequences with V and J called. Part of the clones is not carried over; for the studies checked, unresolved V genes explain less than half of this, and the remainder is unexplained. Clone size and the V and J calls come from that table; the DNA yielded D and trimming. The sample table contains hundreds of thousands of clones; only one count was recorded for around 28% of them. 0.05% to 0.065% of the sample lies in the top ten.

This TCR came from a man between 18 and 29 years old in good health. The sequencing sample was made of naive CD4+ T cells from blood. This sample's cell subset or site label indicates: true naive CD4+ T cells. The V and J genes are TRBV4-3 and TRBJ2-3; TRBD2 fits 7 bases in the junction. The CDR3 protein sequence reads: CASSQDLAVTDTQYF. The sequenced DNA: TGCGCCAGCAGCCAAGATCTAGCGGTCACAGATACGCAGTATTTT.